What follows are 25 T cell receptor beta chains derived from one specimen sequenced in a study of monozygotic twins with inflammatory bowel disease. TCRdb reprocessed the 5' RACE reads, with one entry per CDR3 protein and no DNA. This sample contains 95,000 to 110,000 distinct CDR3 sequences. The specimen was blood. The receptors come from a human donor with ulcerative colitis or Crohn's disease, or a healthy co-twin of an affected twin (not recorded which).

V gene TRBV5-1 combines with J gene TRBJ2-2; TCRdb proposes TRBD2, but this gene call is untestable without DNA. The CDR3 is made up of 15 amino acids. The germline gives CDR1 SGHRS, CDR2 YFSETQ. This CDR3 reads CASRLDPANTGELFF.

The V and J genes are TRBV11-2 and TRBJ2-7; TCRdb's D call, TRBD1, is unchecked because there is no DNA. There are 16 residues in the CDR3. Germline-derived CDR1 and CDR2 are SGHAT and FQNNGV. CDR3: CASSFLLGTGTTEQYF.

This chain joins TRBV5-4 and TRBJ2-3; TCRdb reports TRBD1, a call that lacks DNA to check it against. This CDR3 has 14 residues. Germline-derived CDR1 and CDR2 are SGHNT and YYREEE (reference sequence). The CDR3 sequence: CASSSQDATDTQYF.

The chain carries TRBV10-3 and TRBJ2-7; TCRdb's assignment of TRBD1 cannot be checked, as there is no DNA. Germline V lookup: CDR1 ENHRY, CDR2 SYGVKD. This CDR3 has 13 amino acids. The CDR3 here is CAISPTGAYEQYF.

This sequence joins TRBV7-8 and TRBJ1-1. Germline loops: CDR1 SGHVS, CDR2 FQNEAQ. CDR3 length equals 15 residues. This CDR3 reads CASSQGWGADTEAFF.

The rearrangement joins TRBV20-1 to TRBJ2-6. This CDR3 has 11 amino acids. CDR1 DFQATT and CDR2 SNEGSKA come from the germline V gene (reference sequence). CDR3 sequence: CSAFWANVLTF.

The chain recombines TRBV7-8 with TRBJ1-1; TCRdb names TRBD1, which stays unverified in the absence of DNA. The CDR3 sequence is 15 residues long. The germline gives CDR1 SGHVS, CDR2 FQNEAQ. The CDR3 sequence is CASSFRSGANTEAFF.

The V gene is TRBV2, the J gene TRBJ1-1. Germline V gene lookup returns CDR1 SNHLY and CDR2 FYNNEI. This CDR3 region has 13 residues. The CDR3 region is CASSEGRTTEAFF.

The J gene is TRBJ2-5, the V gene TRBV25-1. This CDR3 is 12 amino acids long. Looked up from germline, CDR1 is MGHDK and CDR2 is SYGVNS. The CDR3 loop reads CASSEGSETQYF.

The chain links TRBV12-3 or TRBV12-4 to TRBJ2-1; TCRdb picks TRBD1, but there is no DNA to check that call. This CDR3 has 16 residues. CDR3 in amino acids: CASRPRWGVSFNEQFF.

This chain links TRBV19 with TRBJ2-1. The germline V gene has CDR1 LNHDA and CDR2 SQIVND (reference sequence). The CDR3 runs to 13 residues. The CDR3 loop reads CASSIGPNNEQFF.

The chain employs TRBV11-2 and TRBJ2-3. The CDR3 spans 15 residues. Germline lookup yields CDR1 SGHAT and CDR2 FQNNGV. CDR3 amino acids: CASSLARGLTDTQYF.

The chain joins TRBV9 to TRBJ2-7; TCRdb's assignment of TRBD1 cannot be checked, as there is no DNA. CDR3 size: 13 residues. Germline CDR1 SGDLS, CDR2 YYNGEE. CDR3 amino acids: CASSANRAGEQYF.

The chain combines TRBV28 with TRBJ1-1; with no DNA, the TCRdb D assignment of TRBD1 cannot be verified. This CDR3 spans 14 amino acids. The germline V gene encodes CDR1 MDHEN and CDR2 SYDVKM. The CDR3 sequence: CASSYQGSGREAFF.

This rearrangement joins TRBV13 to TRBJ2-1; TCRdb's assignment of TRBD1 cannot be checked, as there is no DNA. The germline CDR1 and CDR2 sequences are PRHDT and FYEKMQ (reference sequence). The CDR3 sequence is 11 residues long. CDR3 sequence reads: CASSFGTGQFF.

The CDR3 here is CASSQAPTGSYEQYF. This sequence joins TRBV4-3 and TRBJ2-7. CDR1 and CDR2 (germline): LGHNA, YSLEER. The CDR3 consists of 15 residues.

The chain links TRBV5-1 to TRBJ2-7; as DNA is missing, the TRBD1 call by TCRdb cannot be tested. Germline lookup yields CDR1 SGHRS and CDR2 YFSETQ. CDR3 size: 12 residues. CDR3 sequence: CASSLTGIEQYF.

The chain's CDR3 is CASSLRPGTDTQYF. This chain joins TRBV5-1 and TRBJ2-3; with no DNA, the TCRdb D assignment of TRBD1 cannot be verified. The CDR3 contains 14 residues. CDR1 SGHRS and CDR2 YFSETQ come from the germline V gene.

The chain recombines TRBV20-1 with TRBJ1-4. Germline V gives CDR1 DFQATT, CDR2 SNEGSKA (reference sequence). This CDR3 has 12 amino acids. CDR3 loop: CSAKGPGEKLFF.

V gene TRBV6-6 combines with J gene TRBJ1-2; TCRdb calls TRBD1, which cannot be checked without DNA. CDR1 MNHNY and CDR2 SVGAGI come from the germline V gene (reference sequence). The CDR3 is made up of 13 amino acids. The CDR3 here is CASSYGQGDGYTF.

This chain joins TRBV6-1 and TRBJ2-3; TCRdb proposes TRBD2, but this gene call is untestable without DNA. The CDR3 runs 13 residues. Germline CDR1 and CDR2: MNHNS and SASEGT. CDR3 sequence reads: CASRLAIPDTQYF.

This chain links TRBV4-3 with TRBJ2-1; TCRdb's assignment of TRBD1 cannot be checked, as there is no DNA. The germline gives CDR1 LGHNA, CDR2 YSLEER. The CDR3 extends over 13 amino acids. CDR3 loop: CASSRIQDNEQFF.

The chain combines TRBV7-2 with TRBJ2-7; TCRdb's D gene call, TRBD1, goes unchecked for lack of DNA. This CDR3 is built from 16 residues. CDR1 is SGHTA, CDR2 FQGNSA, per germline. This CDR3 reads CASRLRGDTPTREQYF.

J is TRBJ2-5 and V is TRBV20-1; TCRdb picks TRBD2, but there is no DNA to check that call. CDR3 size: 15 residues. CDR1 and CDR2 (germline): DFQATT, SNEGSKA (reference sequence). CDR3 sequence: CSAPRSGAYQETQYF.

CDR3 amino acids: CASSPLAGGRNEQFF. The chain couples TRBV7-2 to TRBJ2-1; the D call from TCRdb, TRBD2, cannot be confirmed without DNA. There are 15 residues in the CDR3. Germline V gives CDR1 SGHTA, CDR2 FQGNSA.